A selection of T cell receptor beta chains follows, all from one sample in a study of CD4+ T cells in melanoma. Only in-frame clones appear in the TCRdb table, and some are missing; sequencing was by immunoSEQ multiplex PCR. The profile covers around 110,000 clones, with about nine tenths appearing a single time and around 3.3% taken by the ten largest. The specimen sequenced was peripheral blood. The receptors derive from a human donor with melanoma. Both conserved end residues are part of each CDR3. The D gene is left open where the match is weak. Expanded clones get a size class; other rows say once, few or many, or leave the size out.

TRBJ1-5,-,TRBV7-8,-,CASSLFSNQPQHF,TGTGCCAGCAGTTTATTTAGCAATCAGCCCCAGCATTTT
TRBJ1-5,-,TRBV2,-,CASSEQGANWSPQHF,TGTGCCAGCAGTGAACAGGGCGCTAACTGGTCGCCCCAGCATTTT
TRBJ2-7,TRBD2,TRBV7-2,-,CASSLLGRDTYEQYF,TGTGCCAGCAGCCTCTTAGGGAGGGATACCTACGAGCAGTACTTC
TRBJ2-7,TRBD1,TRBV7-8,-,CASSLGQGEGSYEQYF,TGTGCCAGCAGCTTAGGACAGGGGGAAGGCTCCTACGAGCAGTACTTC
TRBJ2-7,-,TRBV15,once,CATSRALGTPYEQYF,TGTGCCACCAGCAGGGCGCTGGGGACACCGTACGAGCAGTACTTC
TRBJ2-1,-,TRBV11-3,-,CASSTGDNNEQFF,TGTGCCAGCAGCACCGGGGATAACAATGAGCAGTTCTTC
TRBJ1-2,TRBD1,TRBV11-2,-,CASSLVQGARNYGYTF,TGTGCCAGCAGCTTAGTCCAGGGGGCGCGGAACTATGGCTACACCTTC
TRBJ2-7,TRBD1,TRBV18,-,CASSPDRVSSYEQYF,TGTGCCAGCTCACCAGACAGGGTTAGCTCCTACGAGCAGTACTTC
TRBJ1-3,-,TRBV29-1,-,CSVVLGGNTIYF,TGCAGCGTTGTGTTGGGAGGAAACACCATATATTTT
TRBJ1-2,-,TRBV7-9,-,CASTTQGRYGYTF,TGTGCCAGCACCACTCAGGGGAGATATGGCTACACCTTC
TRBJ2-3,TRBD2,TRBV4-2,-,CASSPGGSSDTQYF,TGTGCCAGCAGCCCCGGGGGGAGTTCAGATACGCAGTATTTT